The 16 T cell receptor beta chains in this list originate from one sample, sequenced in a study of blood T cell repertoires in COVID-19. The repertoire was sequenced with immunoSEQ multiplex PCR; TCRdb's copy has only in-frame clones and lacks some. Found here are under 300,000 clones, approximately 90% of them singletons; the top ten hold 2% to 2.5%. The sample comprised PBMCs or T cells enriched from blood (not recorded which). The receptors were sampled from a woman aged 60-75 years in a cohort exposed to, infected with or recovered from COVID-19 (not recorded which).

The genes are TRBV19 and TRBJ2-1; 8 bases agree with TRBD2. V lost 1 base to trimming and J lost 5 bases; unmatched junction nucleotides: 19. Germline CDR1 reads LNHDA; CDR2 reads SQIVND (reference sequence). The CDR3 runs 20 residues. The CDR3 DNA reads TGTGCCAGTAGTATAGTGGGGCGGGAGGAGAATTCGTTGTCCCACAATGAGCAGTTCTTC. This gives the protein CASSIVGREENSLSHNEQFF.

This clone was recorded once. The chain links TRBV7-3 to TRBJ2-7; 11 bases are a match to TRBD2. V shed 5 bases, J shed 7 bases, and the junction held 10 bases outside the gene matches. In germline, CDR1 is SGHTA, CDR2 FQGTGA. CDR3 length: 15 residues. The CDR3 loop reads CASSPILAGAGEQYF. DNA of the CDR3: TGTGCCAGCAGCCCAATACTAGCGGGAGCGGGGGAGCAGTACTTC.

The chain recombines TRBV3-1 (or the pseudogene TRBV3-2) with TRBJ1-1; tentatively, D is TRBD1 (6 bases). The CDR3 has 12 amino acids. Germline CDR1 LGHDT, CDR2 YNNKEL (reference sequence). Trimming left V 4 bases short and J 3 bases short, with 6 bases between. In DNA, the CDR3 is TGTGCCAGCAGCCGACAGGACACTGAAGCTTTCTTT. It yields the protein CASSRQDTEAFF.

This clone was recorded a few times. This CDR3 is CASSFAGRPYEQYF. Here the CDR3 DNA reads TGCGCCAGCAGCTTTGCCGGGAGGCCCTACGAGCAGTACTTC. The chain employs TRBV5-1 and TRBJ2-7; 7 bases match TRBD2. V lost 2 bases to trimming and J lost 2 bases; unmatched junction nucleotides: 4. The CDR3 runs to 14 residues. In germline, CDR1 is SGHRS, CDR2 YFSETQ. The complete variable domain, with remaining parts taken from reference TRBV5-1 and TRBJ2-7, reads KAGVTQTPRYLIKTRGQQVTLSCSPISGHRSVSWYQQTPGQGLQFLFEYFSETQRNKGNFPGRFSGRQFSNSRSEMNVSTLELGDSALYLCASSFAGRPYEQYFGPGTRLTVT.

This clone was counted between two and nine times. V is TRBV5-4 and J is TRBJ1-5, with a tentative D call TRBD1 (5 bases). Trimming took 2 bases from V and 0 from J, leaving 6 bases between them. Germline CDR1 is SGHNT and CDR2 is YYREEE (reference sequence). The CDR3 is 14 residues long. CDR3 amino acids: CASSFGGSNQPQHF. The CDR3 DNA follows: TGTGCCAGCAGCTTCGGGGGTAGCAATCAGCCCCAGCATTTT.

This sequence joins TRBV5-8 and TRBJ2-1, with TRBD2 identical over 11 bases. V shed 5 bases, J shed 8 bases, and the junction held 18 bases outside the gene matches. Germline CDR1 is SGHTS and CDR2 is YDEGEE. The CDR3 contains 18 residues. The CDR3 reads CASSWRTSGLSGGDEQFF. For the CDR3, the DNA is TGTGCCAGCAGTTGGCGGACTAGCGGGTTATCCGGGGGGGATGAGCAGTTCTTC.

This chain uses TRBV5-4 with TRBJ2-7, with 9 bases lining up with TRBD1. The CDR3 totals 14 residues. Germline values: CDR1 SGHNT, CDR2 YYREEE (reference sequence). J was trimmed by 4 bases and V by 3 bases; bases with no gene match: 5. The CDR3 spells CASSWPGQGYEQYF. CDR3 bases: TGTGCCAGCAGCTGGCCGGGACAGGGTTACGAGCAGTACTTC.

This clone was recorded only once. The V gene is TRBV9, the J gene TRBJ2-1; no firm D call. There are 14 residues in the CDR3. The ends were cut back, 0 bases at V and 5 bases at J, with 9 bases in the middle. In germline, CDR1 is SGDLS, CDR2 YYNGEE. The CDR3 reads CASSVGAGNNEQFF. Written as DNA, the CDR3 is TGTGCCAGCAGCGTAGGGGCAGGAAACAATGAGCAGTTCTTC.

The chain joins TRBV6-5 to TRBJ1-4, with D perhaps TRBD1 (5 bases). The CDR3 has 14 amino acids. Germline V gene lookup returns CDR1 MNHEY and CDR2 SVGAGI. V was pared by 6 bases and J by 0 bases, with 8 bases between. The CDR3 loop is CASRPGATNEKLFF. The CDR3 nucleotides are TGTGCCAGCAGGCCGGGGGCAACTAATGAAAAACTGTTTTTT.

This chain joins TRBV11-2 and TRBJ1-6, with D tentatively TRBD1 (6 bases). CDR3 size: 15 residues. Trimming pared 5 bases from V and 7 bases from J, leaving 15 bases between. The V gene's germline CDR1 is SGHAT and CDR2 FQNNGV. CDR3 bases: TGTGCCAGCAGCAAAACAGGGACGATCAATTCACCCCTCCACTTT. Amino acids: CASSKTGTINSPLHF.

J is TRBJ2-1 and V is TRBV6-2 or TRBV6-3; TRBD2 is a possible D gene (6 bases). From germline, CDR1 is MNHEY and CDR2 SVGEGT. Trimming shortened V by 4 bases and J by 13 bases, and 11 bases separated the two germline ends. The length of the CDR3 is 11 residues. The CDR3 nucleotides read TGTGCCAGCAGTTGGGGAGGTAAACAGTTCTTC. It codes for CASSWGGKQFF.

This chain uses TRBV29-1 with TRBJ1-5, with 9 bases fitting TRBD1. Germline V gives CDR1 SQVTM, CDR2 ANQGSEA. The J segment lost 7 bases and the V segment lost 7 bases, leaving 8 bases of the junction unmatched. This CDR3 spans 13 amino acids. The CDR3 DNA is TGCAGCGGGGGACAGGGAAGGGGACAGCCCCAGCATTTT. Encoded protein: CSGGQGRGQPQHF.

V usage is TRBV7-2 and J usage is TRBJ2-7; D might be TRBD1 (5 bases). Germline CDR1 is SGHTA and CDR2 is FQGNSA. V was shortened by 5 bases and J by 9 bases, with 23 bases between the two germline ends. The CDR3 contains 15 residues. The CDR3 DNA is TGTGCCAGCAGCCTGGGGCAGGCGACTTCCTCGGCGCAGTACTTC. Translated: CASSLGQATSSAQYF.

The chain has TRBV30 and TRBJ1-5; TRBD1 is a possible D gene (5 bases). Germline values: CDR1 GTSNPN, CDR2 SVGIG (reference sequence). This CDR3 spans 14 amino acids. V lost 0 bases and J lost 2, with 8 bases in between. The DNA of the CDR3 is TGTGCCTGGAGTGTGCAGACAGGCAATCAGCCCCAGCATTTT. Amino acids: CAWSVQTGNQPQHF.

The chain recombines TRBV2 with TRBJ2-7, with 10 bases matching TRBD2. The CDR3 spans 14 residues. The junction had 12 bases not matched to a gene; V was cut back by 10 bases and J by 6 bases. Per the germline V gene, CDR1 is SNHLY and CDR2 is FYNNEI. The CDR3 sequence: CATGRAGGVSEQYF. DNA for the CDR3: TGTGCCACCGGGCGAGCGGGAGGGGTTAGCGAGCAGTACTTC. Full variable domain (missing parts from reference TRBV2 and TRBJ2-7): EPEVTQTPSHQVTQMGQEVILRCVPISNHLYFYWYRQILGQKVEFLVSFYNNEISEKSEIFDDQFSVERPDGSNFTLKIRSTKLEDSAMYFCATGRAGGVSEQYFGPGTRLTVT.

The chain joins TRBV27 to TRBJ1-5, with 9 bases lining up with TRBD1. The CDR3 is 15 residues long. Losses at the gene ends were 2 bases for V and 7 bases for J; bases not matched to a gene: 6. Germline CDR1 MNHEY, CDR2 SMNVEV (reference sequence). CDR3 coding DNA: TGTGCCAGCAGTTTAGGAACAGGGGGCGGGCAGCCCCAGCATTTT. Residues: CASSLGTGGGQPQHF.